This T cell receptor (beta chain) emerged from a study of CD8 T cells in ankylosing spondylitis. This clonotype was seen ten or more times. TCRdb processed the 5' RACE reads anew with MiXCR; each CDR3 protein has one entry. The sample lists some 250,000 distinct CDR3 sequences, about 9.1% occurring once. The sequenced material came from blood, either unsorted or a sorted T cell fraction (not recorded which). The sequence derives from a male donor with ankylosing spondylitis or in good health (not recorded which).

The CDR3 DNA reads TGTGCCAGCAGACCCCCCAGCGGCCAGATGGCCCAGTACTTC. Residues: CASRPPSGQMAQYF. The V call is TRBV6-1, the J call TRBJ2-5; tentative D call: TRBD2 (5 bases). The V gene lost 6 bases and the J gene lost 9 bases, with 20 bases spanning the gap. The CDR3 sequence is 14 residues long. The germline gives CDR1 MNHNS, CDR2 SASEGT.